This record concerns one T cell receptor (beta chain) sequence. Its specificity is not known. This specimen belongs to a study of CXCR3-negative and CXCR3-positive naive CD8 T cells. For the study at large: Collectively, the libraries yielded roughly 140 million TRB reads in total, at about 1.5 +/- 0.3 million per library.

The CDR3 totals 15 residues. The germline gives CDR1 MDHEN, CDR2 SYDVKM. The TRB cDNA libraries were prepared by 5' RACE with UMI labels. After re-calling the 5' RACE reads, TCRdb lists one entry per CDR3 protein, DNA absent. Across roughly 110,000 distinct CDR3 sequences, the top ten clones capture about 0.34% of the sample. Findings and caveats of the study: Memory cells showed distinct TRBV-TRBJ patterns, while the two naive subsets matched. No difference in surface CD5 was seen between naive subsets, and TCR strength was inferred from TRB CDR3 properties. Naive cells with CXCR3 showed TRB CDR3s that were more hydrophobic than those in CXCR3-negative naive cells.

Naive CD8+ T cells displayed a CD45RO-CCR7+CD27+CD95- phenotype. The clonotype comes from a human donor in good health. Some clones in this sample may be carry-over from other donors' samples. The sample comprised naive CXCR3+ CD8+ T cells from blood. Sample subset: CD45RO-CCR7+CD27+CD95- naive CD8+ T cells expressing CXCR3 (TNR3+). V is TRBV28 and J is TRBJ2-5; TCRdb proposes TRBD1, but this gene call is untestable without DNA. The CDR3 protein is CASSSPFDRQETQYF.